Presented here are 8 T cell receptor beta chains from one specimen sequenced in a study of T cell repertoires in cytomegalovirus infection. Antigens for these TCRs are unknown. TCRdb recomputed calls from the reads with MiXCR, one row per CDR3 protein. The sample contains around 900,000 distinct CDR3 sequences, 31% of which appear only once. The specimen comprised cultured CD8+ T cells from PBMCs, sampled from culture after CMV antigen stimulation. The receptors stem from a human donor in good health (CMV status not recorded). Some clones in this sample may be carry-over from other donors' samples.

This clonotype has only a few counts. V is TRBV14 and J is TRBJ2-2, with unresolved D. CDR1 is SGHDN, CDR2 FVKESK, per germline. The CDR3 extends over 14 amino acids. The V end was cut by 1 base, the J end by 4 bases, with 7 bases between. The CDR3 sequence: CASSQGRLTGELFF. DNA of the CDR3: TGTGCCAGCAGCCAAGGCAGACTCACCGGGGAGCTGTTTTTT.

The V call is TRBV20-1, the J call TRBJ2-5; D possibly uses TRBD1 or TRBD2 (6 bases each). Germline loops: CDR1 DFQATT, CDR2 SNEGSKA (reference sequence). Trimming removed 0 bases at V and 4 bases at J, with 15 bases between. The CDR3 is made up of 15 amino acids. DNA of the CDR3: TGCAGTGCTAGAGATCGTGGAGGGGGGCGAGAGACCCAGTACTTC. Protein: CSARDRGGGRETQYF.

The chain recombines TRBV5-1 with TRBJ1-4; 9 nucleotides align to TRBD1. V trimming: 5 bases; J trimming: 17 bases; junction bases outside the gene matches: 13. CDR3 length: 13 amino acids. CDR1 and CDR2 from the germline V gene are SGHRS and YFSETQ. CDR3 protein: CASSQTGTGFSFF. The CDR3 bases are TGCGCCAGCAGTCAAACCGGGACAGGGTTCAGTTTTTTT.

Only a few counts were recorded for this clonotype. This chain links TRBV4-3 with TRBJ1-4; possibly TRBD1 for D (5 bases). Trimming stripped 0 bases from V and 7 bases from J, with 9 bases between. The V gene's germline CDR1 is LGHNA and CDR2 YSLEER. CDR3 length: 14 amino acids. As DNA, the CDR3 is TGCGCCAGCAGCCAAGAGGGGGGGTTTGAAAAACTGTTTTTT. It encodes CASSQEGGFEKLFF.

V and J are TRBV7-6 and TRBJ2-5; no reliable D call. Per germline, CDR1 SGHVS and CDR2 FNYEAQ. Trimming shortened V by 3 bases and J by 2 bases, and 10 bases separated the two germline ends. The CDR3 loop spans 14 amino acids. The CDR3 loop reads CASSFPGYQETQYF. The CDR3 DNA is TGTGCCAGCAGCTTCCCTGGCTATCAAGAGACCCAGTACTTC.

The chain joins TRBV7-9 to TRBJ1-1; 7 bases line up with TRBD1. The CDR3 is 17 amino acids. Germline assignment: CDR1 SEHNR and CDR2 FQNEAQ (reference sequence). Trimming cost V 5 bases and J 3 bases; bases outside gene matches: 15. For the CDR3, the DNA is TGTGCCAGCAGCCCCAAAAATTCCCAGGGGGTGCACACTGAAGCTTTCTTT. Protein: CASSPKNSQGVHTEAFF.

CDR3 DNA: TGTGCCAGCAGTGAAGCGCCCCGGCGAAATCAGCCCCAGCATTTT. It encodes CASSEAPRRNQPQHF. The chain couples TRBV6-1 to TRBJ1-5; D is unclear. CDR1 and CDR2 from the germline V gene are MNHNS and SASEGT. CDR3 size: 15 residues. Between the trimmed V and J ends, which lost 0 bases and 4 bases, there was a span of 10 bases.

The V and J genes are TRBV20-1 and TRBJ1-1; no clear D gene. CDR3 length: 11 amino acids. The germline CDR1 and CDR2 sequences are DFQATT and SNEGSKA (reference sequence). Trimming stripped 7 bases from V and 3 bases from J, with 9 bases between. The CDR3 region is CSVQRDTEAFF. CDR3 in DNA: TGCAGTGTCCAACGGGACACTGAAGCTTTCTTT.